One and the same sample provided the 20 T cell receptor beta chains below, sequenced in a study of blood T cell repertoires in COVID-19. Clones were read by immunoSEQ multiplex PCR, and TCRdb kept only the in-frame ones, dropping some. The repertoire consists of roughly 130,000 clones, with over 65% occurring once and the leading ten covering approximately 4.5%. What was sequenced was peripheral blood. All receptors derive from a woman in her seventies with acute or convalescent COVID-19.

The V call is TRBV6-2 or TRBV6-3, the J call TRBJ2-5, with 7 bases matching TRBD1. With V trimmed by 0 bases and J by 3 bases, 10 bases remained unmatched. CDR3 length equals 17 residues. Germline V gene lookup returns CDR1 MNHEY and CDR2 SVGEGT. This CDR3 is CASSYSIGQDIEETQYF. The CDR3 nucleotides are TGTGCCAGCAGTTACTCGATTGGACAGGACATCGAAGAGACCCAGTACTTC.

The chain couples TRBV4-1 to TRBJ1-2; D call uncertain. Trimming removed 0 bases from V and 8 bases from J, with 19 bases in between. The germline CDR1 and CDR2 sequences are MGHRA and YSYEKL. CDR3 length: 16 residues. CDR3 loop: CASSQELFASSGGYTF. CDR3 nucleotide sequence: TGCGCCAGCAGCCAAGAACTGTTTGCAAGTAGCGGCGGCTACACCTTC.

The chain combines TRBV11-3 with TRBJ2-2; TRBD2 is a possible D gene (7 bases). CDR1 is SGHNT and CDR2 is YENEEA in the germline V gene. The V gene lost 3 bases and the J gene lost 2 bases, with 10 bases spanning the gap. The CDR3 has 15 amino acids. The CDR3 sequence: CASSLGGGNTGELFF. The CDR3, as DNA: TGTGCCAGCAGCTTGGGCGGGGGCAACACCGGGGAGCTGTTTTTT.

The sample holds one count of this clone. The chain employs TRBV11-1 and TRBJ1-1; TRBD1 matches 9 bases. The CDR3 is made up of 18 amino acids. From germline, CDR1 is SGHAT and CDR2 FQDESV (reference sequence). V shed 0 bases and J 6 bases; nucleotides not matched to a gene: 14. The CDR3 region is CASSLAIGSGQGFAEAFF. CDR3 nucleotides: TGTGCCAGCAGCTTAGCGATTGGGTCGGGACAGGGATTTGCTGAAGCTTTCTTT.

The V and J genes are TRBV7-6 and TRBJ2-3; TRBD2 is a possible D gene (5 bases). Trimming removed 7 bases at V and 4 bases at J, with 18 bases between. This CDR3 has 15 amino acids. Looked up from germline, CDR1 is SGHVS and CDR2 is FNYEAQ. The CDR3 nucleotides read TGTGCCAGCAACCAAGGGTACGGGGTCCCAGATACGCAGTATTTT. This gives the protein CASNQGYGVPDTQYF. Variable domain in full (rest from reference TRBV7-6 and TRBJ2-3): GAGVSQSPRYKVTKRGQDVALRCDPISGHVSLYWYRQALGQGPEFLTYFNYEAQQDKSGLPNDRFSAERPEGSISTLTIQRTEQRDSAMYRCASNQGYGVPDTQYFGPGTRLTVL.

Comments on this clone: Other DNA variants within this sample encode the same CDR3. J is TRBJ1-1 and V is TRBV10-2; TRBD1 matches 8 bases. The ends lost 4 bases at V and 2 bases at J; junction bases unmatched: 3. Germline V gene sequence: CDR1 WSHSY, CDR2 SAAADI. The CDR3 runs 14 residues. This CDR3 reads CASSGAGGNTEAFF. Here the CDR3 DNA reads TGCGCCAGCAGTGGAGCAGGGGGCAACACTGAAGCTTTCTTT.

The chain combines TRBV20-1 with TRBJ1-1; no clear D. V lost 7 bases to trimming and J lost 4 bases, with 10 bases between them. The CDR3 sequence is 11 residues long. The germline V gene encodes CDR1 DFQATT and CDR2 SNEGSKA (reference sequence). The CDR3 DNA reads as TGCAGTGTTTGGAGCGGCACTGAAGCTTTCTTT. Residues: CSVWSGTEAFF.

The rearrangement uses TRBV4-2 and TRBJ1-2, with 7 bases identical to TRBD1. CDR1 and CDR2 (germline): LGHNA, YNFKEQ. V was pared by 0 bases and J by 8 bases, with 15 bases of the junction left unmatched. The CDR3 has 17 amino acids. CDR3 loop: CASSQDVNSRGPEGYTF. Written as DNA, the CDR3 is TGTGCCAGCAGCCAAGATGTTAATTCGAGGGGGCCAGAGGGCTACACCTTC.

The chain joins TRBV4-2 to TRBJ1-1, with 9 bases aligning to TRBD1. The CDR3 is 15 amino acids. Trimming at V came to 5 bases and at J to 5 bases, leaving 9 bases not matched to a gene. Per the germline V gene, CDR1 is LGHNA and CDR2 is YNFKEQ. The CDR3, as DNA: TGTGCCAGCAGCAAGAATACGGGACAGGGAACTGAAGCTTTCTTT. The encoded protein is CASSKNTGQGTEAFF.

The rearrangement uses TRBV6-2 or TRBV6-3 and TRBJ2-1; 7 bases match TRBD2. The CDR3 covers 13 residues. V was clipped by 5 bases and J by 5 bases; unmatched bases: 3. Germline V gene lookup returns CDR1 MNHEY and CDR2 SVGEGT. CDR3 bases: TGTGCCAGCAGTCGGCTAGCGGACAATGAGCAGTTCTTC. This codes for CASSRLADNEQFF.

The gene calls are TRBV7-8 and TRBJ2-7; D is perhaps TRBD1 (6 bases). The CDR3 spans 15 residues. The germline gives CDR1 SGHVS, CDR2 FQNEAQ. V was cut by 5 bases and J by 3 bases, with 17 bases left in between. CDR3 amino acids: CASSPRTASDYEQYF. CDR3 DNA: TGTGCCAGCAGCCCTCGGACAGCCTCAGACTACGAGCAGTACTTC.

V and J are TRBV5-1 and TRBJ1-2; no definite D call. Germline V CDR1 and CDR2: SGHRS, YFSETQ. The CDR3 totals 15 residues. Trimming stripped 7 bases from V and 0 bases from J, with 16 bases between. CDR3 sequence reads: CASPPVRAPNYGYTF. The CDR3 DNA reads TGCGCCAGCCCCCCGGTGAGGGCGCCTAACTATGGCTACACCTTC.

This rearrangement joins TRBV5-8 to TRBJ1-5; D remains ambiguous. With 3 bases removed from V and 2 bases from J, the gap between germline ends came to 18 bases. Germline V CDR1 and CDR2: SGHTS, YDEGEE. CDR3 length equals 17 residues. Written as DNA, the CDR3 is TGTGCCAGCAGCTCCCCTTTACGGCGGGCTGGCAATCAGCCCCAGCATTTT. Its protein is CASSSPLRRAGNQPQHF.

This rearrangement joins TRBV2 to TRBJ1-1; 10 positions agree with TRBD1. The germline CDR1 and CDR2 sequences are SNHLY and FYNNEI. The CDR3 contains 14 residues. The trim removed 5 bases at V and 4 bases at J, leaving 4 bases unmatched. CDR3 residues: CASSLTGGVTEAFF. The CDR3 bases are TGTGCCAGCAGTTTGACAGGGGGCGTCACTGAAGCTTTCTTT.

This clone has more than one count but fewer than ten. This chain joins TRBV12-3 or TRBV12-4 and TRBJ1-6; unclear D gene. The CDR3 has 12 residues. The germline V and J ends were trimmed by 7 bases and 7 bases, with 8 bases remaining between them. The CDR3 sequence: CASKSGNSPLHF. DNA for the CDR3: TGTGCCAGCAAATCCGGGAATTCACCCCTCCACTTT.

This clone was observed once. The chain has TRBV7-2 and TRBJ1-1; D remains ambiguous. Germline V gives CDR1 SGHTA, CDR2 FQGNSA. The ends were cut back, 4 bases at V and 4 bases at J, with 16 bases in the middle. This CDR3 spans 15 amino acids. This CDR3 is CASSYHSGRSTEAFF. The CDR3 region has the DNA TGTGCCAGCAGCTACCACTCAGGTCGTAGCACTGAAGCTTTCTTT.

This sequence joins TRBV12-3 or TRBV12-4 and TRBJ2-1; TRBD2 matches at 7 bases. The trim removed 8 bases at V and 4 bases at J, leaving 2 bases unmatched. The CDR3 is made up of 12 amino acids. The CDR3 nucleotides are TGTGCCAGCTGTAGCGGGTACAATGAGCAGTTCTTC. Protein: CASCSGYNEQFF.

The chain is built from TRBV14 and TRBJ1-1, with D possibly being TRBD1 (5 bases). The CDR3 length is 13 residues. From germline, CDR1 is SGHDN and CDR2 FVKESK. Trimming pared 1 base from V and 6 bases from J, leaving 9 bases between. In nucleotides, the CDR3 is TGTGCCAGCAGCCAAGGGAAAGGGGCTGAAGCTTTCTTT. Its translation is CASSQGKGAEAFF.

The V call is TRBV7-9, the J call TRBJ2-6; D possibly corresponds to TRBD1 (6 bases). V was pared by 3 bases and J by 1 base, with 10 bases between. CDR3 length: 16 residues. Per germline, CDR1 SEHNR and CDR2 FQNEAQ (reference sequence). The CDR3 reads CASSFARGSGANVLTF. CDR3 bases: TGTGCCAGCAGCTTCGCCAGGGGTTCTGGGGCCAACGTCCTGACTTTC.

V gene TRBV30 combines with J gene TRBJ1-3; 8 bases are a match to TRBD1. Germline CDR1 reads GTSNPN; CDR2 reads SVGIG (reference sequence). The V and J ends lost 3 bases and 4 bases, in that order; junction bases with no gene match: 5. CDR3 length: 14 residues. The CDR3 DNA sequence: TGTGCCTGGAGCGCGACAGGGGTAGGAAACACCATATATTTT. Amino acids: CAWSATGVGNTIYF.